This is a list of T cell receptor beta chains from one sample in a study of CD8+CD57+ T cells in acquired aplastic anemia. TCRdb re-derived calls from the reads in MiXCR, one entry per CDR3 protein. The sample contains hundreds of thousands of distinct CDR3 sequences, 55% to 60% of which appear only once. The material sequenced was sorted CD4+, CD8+, or CD8+CD57+ T cells (not recorded which) from PBMCs. These receptors were obtained from a human donor with severe aplastic anemia or a healthy control (not recorded which). Both conserved end residues are part of each CDR3. A D gene is named only where the DNA matches it firmly. Some rows mark clone size as missing; the rest say once, few, many or name a class of expanded clone.

v_call	j_call	clone_size	d_call	cdr3_aa	cdr3_nt
TRBV7-3	TRBJ2-1	many	TRBD2	CASRQGAGGPYEQFF	TGTGCCAGCAGACAAGGGGCGGGGGGGCCCTATGAGCAGTTCTTC
TRBV6-5	TRBJ1-3	many	.	CASSYGPPSGNTIYF	TGTGCCAGCAGTTACGGGCCACCGTCTGGAAACACCATATATTTT
TRBV20-1	TRBJ2-3	.	.	CSAGGDTQYF	TGCAGTGCCGGAGGGGATACGCAGTATTTT
TRBV20-1	TRBJ1-6	.	.	CSARRADNSPLHF	TGCAGTGCTAGAAGGGCAGATAATTCACCCCTCCACTTT
TRBV29-1	TRBJ2-7	.	.	CSARWGDEQYF	TGCAGCGCCCGGTGGGGGGACGAGCAGTACTTC
TRBV6-6	TRBJ1-1	many	.	CASSYPPGGGNTEAFF	TGTGCCAGCAGTTACCCCCCGGGGGGGGGGAACACTGAAGCTTTCTTT
TRBV9	TRBJ2-2	.	TRBD2	CASGGGTRPPWATGELFF	TGTGCCAGCGGGGGGGGGACGAGACCCCCTTGGGCCACCGGGGAGCTGTTTTTT
TRBV20-1	TRBJ2-5	.	TRBD2	CSAGAGGGTF	TGCAGTGCCGGAGCGGGGGGGGGGACATTC
TRBV7-9	TRBJ1-2	.	.	CASSLGREGNGYTF	TGTGCCAGCAGCCTTGGCAGGGAAGGTAATGGCTACACCTTC
TRBV7-2	TRBJ1-4	.	TRBD1	CASRRDRDYEKLFF	TGTGCCAGCAGGAGGGACAGGGACTATGAAAAACTGTTTTTT
TRBV19	TRBJ1-2	.	.	CASSTTPNAGSHGYTF	TGTGCCAGTAGTACCACCCCCAACGCAGGGAGCCATGGCTACACCTTC
TRBV2	TRBJ2-2	.	TRBD1	CATFPGQGNTGELFF	TGTGCCACTTTCCCGGGACAGGGGAACACCGGGGAGCTGTTTTTT
TRBV24-1	TRBJ2-1	.	TRBD2	CATSDPTSGFYNEQFF	TGTGCCACCAGTGACCCGACTAGCGGGTTCTACAATGAGCAGTTCTTC
TRBV6-5	TRBJ2-7	.	.	CASRPPKGEQYF	TGTGCCAGCAGACCCCCTAAGGGGGAGCAGTACTTC
TRBV12-3/TRBV12-4	TRBJ1-5	many	TRBD1	CASSLARTGDQPQHF	TGTGCCAGCAGTTTAGCGAGGACAGGGGATCAGCCCCAGCATTTT
TRBV7-8	TRBJ2-1	.	TRBD1	CASSRGTGVRNEQFF	TGTGCCAGCAGCCGCGGGACAGGGGTTCGCAATGAGCAGTTCTTC
TRBV2	TRBJ2-3	.	.	CASTWGLSTDTQYF	TGTGCCAGCACCTGGGGGCTCAGCACAGATACGCAGTATTTT
TRBV20-1	TRBJ2-7	once	TRBD1	CSAPGTGSDEQYF	TGCAGTGCTCCCGGGACAGGGTCCGACGAGCAGTACTTC
TRBV24-1	TRBJ2-1	.	.	CATSDPGGLPNEQFF	TGTGCCACCAGTGATCCAGGGGGACTGCCCAATGAGCAGTTCTTC
TRBV19	TRBJ2-7	.	.	CASSTGHLRGEQYF	TGTGCCAGTAGTACGGGACACCTACGGGGCGAGCAGTACTTC
TRBV10-3	TRBJ1-2	.	.	CAISDRPYGYTF	TGTGCCATCAGTGACCGCCCGTACGGCTACACCTTC
TRBV7-8	TRBJ1-5	many	.	CASSLSGNQPQHF	TGTGCCAGCAGCTTATCAGGGAATCAGCCCCAGCATTTT
TRBV19	TRBJ2-5	.	.	CASSIGIAGETQYF	TGTGCCAGTAGTATAGGGATTGCGGGAGAGACCCAGTACTTC
TRBV15	TRBJ2-5	.	TRBD1	CATSRLGQEETQYF	TGTGCCACCAGCAGACTCGGACAGGAGGAGACCCAGTACTTC
TRBV28	TRBJ2-5	many	.	CASSFSGLQETQYF	TGTGCCAGCAGTTTCAGTGGTCTTCAAGAGACCCAGTACTTC
TRBV4-1	TRBJ2-1	many	.	CASSQDWGLGVGYNEQFF	TGCGCCAGCAGCCAAGATTGGGGACTGGGAGTGGGCTACAATGAGCAGTTCTTC
TRBV12-3/TRBV12-4	TRBJ2-2	once	.	CASSSPTGTGELFF	TGTGCCAGCAGTTCGCCGACCGGAACCGGGGAGCTGTTTTTT
TRBV29-1	TRBJ2-5	few	.	CSVEDWETQETQYF	TGCAGCGTTGAAGATTGGGAAACCCAAGAGACCCAGTACTTC
TRBV7-2	TRBJ2-7	.	.	CASSLRGDTEEQYF	TGTGCCAGCAGCCTAAGGGGGGACACTGAAGAGCAGTACTTC
TRBV5-5	TRBJ1-1	few	.	CAISESQFFEAFF	TGTGCCATCAGTGAGTCCCAGTTCTTTGAAGCTTTCTTT